The 20 T cell receptor beta chains presented below share a single source sample, sequenced in a study of graft-versus-host responses after intestinal transplantation. Clones were sequenced by immunoSEQ multiplex PCR, and TCRdb holds only the in-frame ones, with some missing. The table lists about 97,000 clones, 85% to 95% of them singletons, with over 0.055% in the top ten. These receptors' targets are unknown. The starting material was unstimulated CD8+ T cells sorted from spleen or lymph node cells, obtained before transplant. These receptors all stem from a human donor who was the organ donor for an intestinal transplant.

V is TRBV27 and J is TRBJ2-1; TRBD2 agrees at 8 bases. The junction had 13 bases not matched to a gene; V was cut back by 6 bases and J by 6 bases. Looked up from germline, CDR1 is MNHEY and CDR2 is SMNVEV (reference sequence). The CDR3 totals 16 residues. This CDR3 is CASRAAGTSPVNEQFF. Here the CDR3 DNA reads TGTGCCAGCAGGGCCGCCGGGACTAGTCCTGTCAATGAGCAGTTCTTC.

This chain uses TRBV4-1 with TRBJ2-2; tentative D call: TRBD2 (6 bases). CDR1 and CDR2 from the germline V gene are MGHRA and YSYEKL. The CDR3 runs 14 residues. Trimming removed 5 bases from V and 4 bases from J, with 11 bases in between. In DNA, the CDR3 is TGCGCCAGCAGCTACTCTAGCGTCACCGGGGAGCTGTTTTTT. Protein: CASSYSSVTGELFF.

The chain couples TRBV9 to TRBJ2-3, with 11 bases that match TRBD1. The CDR3 contains 20 residues. Germline V gives CDR1 SGDLS, CDR2 YYNGEE. V trimming: 0 bases; J trimming: 6 bases; junction bases outside the gene matches: 18. The chain's CDR3 is CASSVGFGVRDRGSGDTQYF. The CDR3 bases are TGTGCCAGCAGCGTAGGGTTCGGGGTCCGGGACAGGGGGTCAGGCGATACGCAGTATTTT.

The chain is built from TRBV11-2 and TRBJ2-2, with 12 nucleotides matching TRBD2. CDR1 and CDR2 from the germline V gene are SGHAT and FQNNGV. V was pared by 5 bases and J by 7 bases, with 11 bases of the junction left unmatched. The CDR3 runs 17 residues. The CDR3 loop reads CASSTLAGGLLGGELFF. CDR3 sequence (DNA): TGTGCCAGCAGCACCCTAGCGGGAGGGCTCCTCGGCGGGGAGCTGTTTTTT. The full variable domain, with the rest looked up from reference TRBV11-2 and TRBJ2-2, is EAGVAQSPRYKIIEKRQSVAFWCNPISGHATLYWYQQILGQGPKLLIQFQNNGVVDDSQLPKDRFSAERLKGVDSTLKIQPAKLEDSAVYLCASSTLAGGLLGGELFFGEGSRLTVL.

The gene calls are TRBV4-2 and TRBJ2-5; weak D call: TRBD1 (5 bases). This CDR3 is built from 15 residues. V was cut by 4 bases and J by 0 bases, with 12 bases left in between. Per germline, CDR1 LGHNA and CDR2 YNFKEQ. The CDR3 spells CASSLLGRDQETQYF. CDR3 nucleotides: TGTGCCAGCAGCCTGTTAGGCAGGGACCAAGAGACCCAGTACTTC.

The CDR3 sequence: CSVALGGSTGNTIYF. The CDR3 DNA follows: TGCAGCGTTGCACTTGGGGGGTCAACTGGAAACACCATATATTTT. The rearrangement links TRBV29-1 to TRBJ1-3; a weak D match, TRBD1 (5 bases). CDR1 and CDR2 (germline): SQVTM, ANQGSEA. The CDR3 length is 15 residues. V shed 4 bases and J shed 2 bases, with 15 bases lying between them. Together with reference TRBV29-1 and TRBJ1-3, the CDR3 gives the full variable domain: SAVISQKPSRDICQRGTSLTIQCQVDSQVTMMFWYRQQPGQSLTLIATANQGSEATYESGFVIDKFPISRPNLTFSTLTVSNMSPEDSSIYLCSVALGGSTGNTIYFGEGSWLTVV.

J is TRBJ1-4 and V is TRBV6-5; possible D gene TRBD1, 5 bases. V lost 2 bases and J lost 8, with 15 bases in between. The V gene's germline CDR1 is MNHEY and CDR2 SVGAGI. The CDR3 contains 15 residues. CDR3 nucleotide sequence: TGTGCCAGCAGTTACGGGCAGGGTAGTGAGGAAAAACTGTTTTTT. As protein: CASSYGQGSEEKLFF.

In the case of this clone: The identical CDR3 is also encoded by other nucleotide sequences in the sample. The chain combines TRBV6-6 with TRBJ1-1, with D maybe TRBD1 (6 bases). The V and J ends lost 9 bases and 4 bases respectively, with 9 bases between them. CDR3 length: 11 residues. CDR1 is MNHNY and CDR2 is SVGAGI in the germline V gene (reference sequence). CDR3 DNA: TGTGCCAGTAGGGGGGGCACTGAAGCTTTCTTT. Residues: CASRGGTEAFF.

In this sample, this clone turned up a few times. This chain links TRBV29-1 with TRBJ2-2; 10 bases fit TRBD1. V shed 2 bases and J 6 bases; nucleotides not matched to a gene: 21. The CDR3 sequence is 20 residues long. CDR1 is SQVTM and CDR2 is ANQGSEA in the germline V gene. CDR3 in DNA: TGCAGCGTTGAAATTTTATTCTGGCGGGACAGGGGTACTTTTGCCGGGGAGCTGTTTTTT. Residues: CSVEILFWRDRGTFAGELFF.

The chain combines TRBV7-4 with TRBJ2-1; a weak D match, TRBD1 (5 bases). Trimming took off 2 bases at V and 11 bases at J, with 13 bases between the two ends. This CDR3 region has 13 residues. The germline gives CDR1 SGHVT, CDR2 SQSDAQ. The CDR3 nucleotides read TGTGCCAGCAGCTTATTTATCAGGGCAAAGCAGTTCTTC. Protein: CASSLFIRAKQFF.

The chain combines TRBV13 with TRBJ1-2, with 10 bases that match TRBD1. The CDR3 loop spans 14 amino acids. CDR1 and CDR2 (germline): PRHDT, FYEKMQ (reference sequence). Trimming at V came to 6 bases and at J to 6 bases, leaving 7 bases not matched to a gene. In nucleotides, the CDR3 is TGTGCCAGCAGTCCGGACAGGGGGGCCGATGGCTACACCTTC. It translates to CASSPDRGADGYTF.

The chain couples TRBV7-3 to TRBJ2-3, with TRBD2 matching 13 bases. Trimming took 0 bases from V and 6 from J; bases not matched to a gene: 6. Germline V gene sequence: CDR1 SGHTA, CDR2 FQGTGA. The CDR3 sequence is 17 residues long. This CDR3 is CASSLTRRLAGGDTQYF. The CDR3 coding sequence is TGTGCCAGCAGCTTAACAAGGCGACTAGCGGGGGGTGATACGCAGTATTTT.

This clone came up once. The chain joins TRBV6-1 to TRBJ1-2, with TRBD1 as a possible D gene (6 bases). Germline V gene data show CDR1 as MNHNS and CDR2 as SASEGT. Trimming left V 2 bases short and J 0 bases short, with 7 bases between. The CDR3 is 14 amino acids. CDR3 amino acids: CASSEWTANYGYTF. Here the CDR3 DNA reads TGTGCCAGCAGTGAATGGACAGCTAACTATGGCTACACCTTC.

This clone was observed a single time. The V call is TRBV12-5, the J call TRBJ1-3, with TRBD1 matching 9 bases. This CDR3 region has 17 residues. In germline, CDR1 is LGHNT, CDR2 FRNRAP. After removal of 7 bases from V and 0 bases from J, the junction contained 10 bases not matched to a gene. The CDR3 loop is CASARVMDRGSGNTIYF. The CDR3 DNA reads TGTGCTAGTGCCCGCGTCATGGACAGGGGCTCTGGAAACACCATATATTTT.

The rearrangement links TRBV4-1 to TRBJ2-3; 7 nucleotides match TRBD2. After removal of 4 bases from V and 3 bases from J, the junction contained 4 bases not matched to a gene. Germline V CDR1 and CDR2: MGHRA, YSYEKL. The CDR3 consists of 14 residues. The CDR3 sequence is CASSPGLNTDTQYF. For the CDR3, the DNA is TGCGCCAGCAGCCCGGGACTAAATACAGATACGCAGTATTTT.

The chain carries TRBV5-4 and TRBJ2-3, with D maybe TRBD2 (6 bases). CDR3 length: 17 amino acids. CDR1 is SGHNT and CDR2 is YYREEE in the germline V gene (reference sequence). Trimming stripped 1 base from V and 7 bases from J, with 22 bases between. The CDR3 coding sequence is TGTGCCAGCAGCTTGACGACAAACCAACTCGGGAGATATACGCAGTATTTT. Encoded protein: CASSLTTNQLGRYTQYF. The whole variable domain, filled in from reference TRBV5-4 and TRBJ2-3, reads ETGVTQSPTHLIKTRGQQVTLRCSSQSGHNTVSWYQQALGQGPQFIFQYYREEENGRGNFPPRFSGLQFPNYSSELNVNALELDDSALYLCASSLTTNQLGRYTQYFGPGTRLTVL.

This CDR3 is CAGTSGQFF. As DNA, the CDR3 is TGTGCCGGGACTAGCGGGCAGTTCTTC. The V gene is TRBV2, the J gene TRBJ2-1; TRBD2 agrees at 11 bases. The CDR3 contains 9 residues. After removal of 11 bases from V and 12 bases from J, the junction contained 0 bases not matched to a gene. Per the germline V gene, CDR1 is SNHLY and CDR2 is FYNNEI.

The gene calls are TRBV4-1 and TRBJ2-5; 11 nucleotides line up with TRBD2. Trimming removed 5 bases from V and 3 bases from J; junction bases left unmatched: 5. Germline V gene lookup returns CDR1 MGHRA and CDR2 YSYEKL. This CDR3 contains 15 residues. As DNA, the CDR3 is TGCGCCAGCAGCTTTCAGGGACTAGCGGAAGAGACCCAGTACTTC. Translating gives CASSFQGLAEETQYF.

V is TRBV5-5 and J is TRBJ2-1; TRBD2 might be the D (6 bases). Germline V gene lookup returns CDR1 SGHKS and CDR2 YYEKEE (reference sequence). Trimming removed 2 bases from V and 9 bases from J, with 18 bases in between. There are 15 residues in the CDR3. This chain's CDR3 is CASSLSPSGDPEQFF. CDR3 in DNA: TGTGCCAGCAGCTTATCACCCTCGGGAGATCCTGAGCAGTTCTTC.

This chain uses TRBV19 with TRBJ2-1; 8 bases line up with TRBD2. The CDR3 contains 17 residues. J was trimmed by 3 bases and V by 3 bases; bases with no gene match: 10. The germline gives CDR1 LNHDA, CDR2 SQIVND (reference sequence). The CDR3 DNA reads as TGTGCCAGTAGTATCCGGGGTAGCGGGACGATCTACAATGAGCAGTTCTTC. It specifies CASSIRGSGTIYNEQFF.